The rows below give T cell receptor beta chains drawn from one sample of a study of blood T cell repertoires in COVID-19. Produced via immunoSEQ multiplex PCR; TCRdb's table is partial and in-frame only. The sample contains tens of thousands of clones, roughly 80% of which appear only once. Sequencing was done on a sample of peripheral blood. These receptors originate from a woman in her fifties or sixties with active or convalescent COVID-19. Each CDR3 is given with its conserved first and last residue. The D gene is left open where the match is weak. Size tells how often a clone was seen (once, few, many) or the class of an expanded clone, and some rows leave it out.

V	D	size	J	DNA	CDR3
TRBV4-2	-	-	TRBJ2-3	TGTGCCAGCAGCCAAGATTCGGGGGTAGTGCGTACGCAGTATTTT	CASSQDSGVVRTQYF
TRBV5-1	-	once	TRBJ1-1	TGCGCCAGCAGCTTGCAAATGACAGCTATGAACACTGAAGCTTTCTTT	CASSLQMTAMNTEAFF
TRBV5-1	TRBD1	-	TRBJ1-2	TGCGCCAGCAGCTTTTATCCGGGACAGATTAACTATGGCTACACCTTC	CASSFYPGQINYGYTF
TRBV28	TRBD1	-	TRBJ2-2	TGTGCCAGCAGCACCGGACAGGGTGACACCGGGGAGCTGTTTTTT	CASSTGQGDTGELFF
TRBV2	-	few	TRBJ1-1	TGTGCCAGCAGGTTCGCACAGCTCACTGAAGCTTTCTTT	CASRFAQLTEAFF
TRBV4-1	-	once	TRBJ2-7	TGCGCCAGCAGCCGAGAACCGGGACTCAGCTCCTACGAGCAGTACTTC	CASSREPGLSSYEQYF
TRBV6-5	TRBD2	-	TRBJ2-3	TGTGCCAGCATTAATAGCGGGAAAGGGACAGATACGCAGTATTTT	CASINSGKGTDTQYF
TRBV5-4	-	few	TRBJ1-2	TGTGCCAGCAGCTTTGGGCAGGTTGGCTATGGCTACACCTTC	CASSFGQVGYGYTF
TRBV14	-	-	TRBJ2-7	TGTGCCAGCAGCCGGGGGGGCCTATCCTACGAGCAGTACTTC	CASSRGGLSYEQYF
TRBV6-5	-	-	TRBJ1-1	TGTGCCAGCAGTATTACAGGGCTGGGCACTGAAGCTTTCTTT	CASSITGLGTEAFF
TRBV19	TRBD2	-	TRBJ2-5	TGTGCCAGTAGGTCGGGAGGGTCTGGAGAGACCCAGTACTTC	CASRSGGSGETQYF